This TCR beta chain originates from a study of human T cells and chemical hapten exposure. Whole-study context: Minor pooled library volume differences mainly drove per-sample TCR yield variation.

Sample time point: patch test 1, 2 weeks after DPC sensitization. Treatment noted: therapeutic diphenylcyclopropenone sensitization with weekly scalp DPC. Ahead of each patch test application, blood was drawn. TCRdb reanalysed the RACE reads using MiXCR and keeps one entry per CDR3 protein. The sample comprises about 120,000 distinct CDR3 sequences, roughly 15% of which are singletons, and approximately 0.89% rests with the top ten. This clonotype appeared once. Trimming at V came to 8 bases and at J to 8 bases, leaving 12 bases not matched to a gene. CDR1 is SQVTM and CDR2 is ANQGSEA in the germline V gene. The CDR3 covers 13 residues.

The chain has TRBV29-1 and TRBJ2-3; 8 bases map to TRBD1. This sequence was found in a man aged 18 to 30 with alopecia areata. Some clones in this sample may be carry-over from other donors' samples. This sample comprised whole blood, obtained in connection with sensitization to the hapten diphenylcyclopropenone (DPC). CDR3 region: CSLTGGPGGTQYF. CDR3 in DNA: TGCAGCCTTACAGGGGGACCTGGTGGTACGCAGTATTTT.